These T cell receptor beta chains were read from a single sample in a study of blood T cells in healthy people across ages. TCRdb reanalysed the 5' RACE reads using MiXCR and keeps one entry per CDR3 protein. The sample holds roughly 800,000 distinct CDR3 sequences; 55% to 75% are singletons and the top ten take 22%. Sequenced material: blood. Receptor source: a man between 25 and 39 years old in good health. The CDR3 runs from the conserved cysteine through the conserved F or W. A D gene is named only where the DNA matches it firmly. A clone size is listed for some rows: how often the clone was seen (once, few, many), or a class if it is expanded.

TRBJ1-2 | TRBD1 | - | TRBV5-1 | CASSVDDRVRGYTF | TGCGCCAGCAGCGTGGACGACAGGGTTCGTGGCTACACCTTC
TRBJ1-6 | - | - | TRBV12-3/TRBV12-4 | CASSLTVSPLHF | TGTGCCAGCAGTCTCACAGTTTCACCCCTCCACTTT
TRBJ2-1 | - | - | TRBV20-1 | CSARDTRGGRPREQFF | TGCAGTGCTAGAGATACGCGCGGCGGTCGACCAAGGGAGCAGTTCTTC
TRBJ1-1 | - | - | TRBV29-1 | CSVIKMNTEAFF | TGCAGCGTAATAAAGATGAACACTGAAGCTTTCTTT
TRBJ2-1 | TRBD2 | - | TRBV5-1 | CASSRGTSGSIGNEQFF | TGCGCCAGCAGCCGGGGGACTAGCGGGAGCATCGGAAATGAGCAGTTCTTC
TRBJ1-2 | - | - | TRBV20-1 | CGALGQTDYGYTF | TGCGGTGCATTAGGACAAACCGACTATGGCTACACCTTC
TRBJ1-5 | - | few | TRBV4-1 | CASSFADKDQPQHF | TGCGCCAGCAGCTTCGCAGACAAGGATCAGCCCCAGCATTTT
TRBJ1-2 | - | - | TRBV6-5 | CASSPRMGGGYTF | TGTGCCAGCAGTCCCCGGATGGGTGGTGGCTACACCTTC
TRBJ2-6 | - | few | TRBV2 | CASSERAGPGANVLTF | TGTGCCAGCAGTGAAAGGGCAGGGCCTGGGGCCAACGTCCTGACTTTC
TRBJ2-5 | TRBD2 | - | TRBV4-1 | CASSQPRWLAGAGETQYF | TGCGCCAGCAGCCAACCCCGGTGGCTAGCGGGAGCTGGAGAGACCCAGTACTTC
TRBJ2-1 | - | - | TRBV7-2 | CASSFFGPQETQFF | TGTGCCAGCAGCTTTTTCGGGCCGCAAGAGACCCAGTTCTTC
TRBJ1-1 | - | few | TRBV12-3/TRBV12-4 | CASSKTGVRTEAFF | TGTGCCAGCAGCAAGACAGGCGTTAGGACTGAAGCTTTCTTT
TRBJ2-1 | TRBD2 | - | TRBV4-3 | CASSQILAGESSYNEQFF | TGCGCCAGCAGCCAAATACTAGCGGGAGAGAGCTCCTACAATGAGCAGTTCTTC
TRBJ2-7 | - | few | TRBV20-1 | CSAPTDSYEQYF | TGCAGTGCCCCGACGGACTCCTACGAGCAGTACTTC
TRBJ2-7 | - | few | TRBV12-3/TRBV12-4 | CASSINPMTYEQYF | TGTGCCAGCAGCATCAATCCTATGACCTACGAGCAGTACTTC
TRBJ2-7 | - | - | TRBV27 | CASSLEGGSGYEQYF | TGTGCCAGCAGTTTAGAGGGGGGGAGCGGTTACGAGCAGTACTTC
TRBJ1-5 | - | - | TRBV4-1 | CASRRQVNSNQPQHF | TGCGCCAGCAGAAGACAAGTAAATAGCAATCAGCCCCAGCATTTT
TRBJ2-1 | TRBD2 | - | TRBV30 | CAWSVLAGGNNEQFF | TGTGCCTGGAGTGTACTGGCGGGGGGAAACAATGAGCAGTTCTTC
TRBJ1-4 | - | - | TRBV6-1 | CASRAAGTTNEKLFF | TGTGCCAGCAGAGCGGCAGGGACAACTAATGAAAAACTGTTTTTT
TRBJ2-3 | - | - | TRBV20-1 | CSARDGALGADTQYF | TGCAGTGCTAGAGATGGGGCCCTTGGGGCAGATACGCAGTATTTT
TRBJ1-1 | - | - | TRBV4-1 | CAGSQVIRSEAFF | TGCGCCGGCAGCCAAGTAATTAGGTCTGAAGCTTTCTTT
TRBJ2-5 | TRBD1 | - | TRBV7-3 | CASSLRGQGAWETQYF | TGTGCCAGCAGCTTAAGGGGACAGGGGGCGTGGGAGACCCAGTACTTC
TRBJ2-7 | - | few | TRBV29-1 | CSVWGNGHEQYF | TGCAGCGTTTGGGGTAACGGCCACGAGCAGTACTTC
TRBJ1-5 | - | few | TRBV30 | CAWSAPRPGAHQPQHF | TGTGCCTGGAGTGCCCCGAGACCCGGAGCCCATCAGCCCCAGCATTTT
TRBJ2-7 | - | - | TRBV18 | CASSPSGQALSYEQYF | TGTGCCAGCTCACCATCTGGGCAGGCCCTAAGCTACGAGCAGTACTTC
TRBJ2-5 | - | - | TRBV6-6 | CASSFVGGKTQYF | TGTGCCAGCAGTTTTGTGGGGGGCAAGACCCAGTACTTC
TRBJ2-5 | - | few | TRBV28 | CASSLLDRASEETQYF | TGTGCCAGCAGTTTATTAGACCGGGCTAGCGAGGAGACCCAGTACTTC
TRBJ2-1 | - | - | TRBV28 | CASRLNRNEQFF | TGTGCCAGCAGGCTAAATCGTAATGAGCAGTTCTTC
TRBJ2-7 | - | few | TRBV4-3 | CASSQVAHLSSYEQYF | TGCGCCAGCAGCCAAGTAGCCCACCTTAGCTCCTACGAGCAGTACTTC
TRBJ2-7 | - | few | TRBV7-2 | CASSSPRGGTGPRYEQYF | TGTGCCAGCAGCTCACCTAGGGGGGGGACAGGCCCTCGTTACGAGCAGTACTTC
TRBJ1-6 | - | - | TRBV9 | CASSGREGLNSPLHF | TGTGCCAGCAGCGGACGAGAAGGGCTAAATTCACCCCTCCACTTT
TRBJ2-5 | TRBD2 | few | TRBV20-1 | CSAEPLAGALETQYF | TGCAGTGCCGAACCGCTAGCGGGAGCTCTAGAGACCCAGTACTTC
TRBJ2-1 | TRBD2 | - | TRBV28 | CASTVAGTYNEQFF | TGTGCCAGCACGGTAGCGGGAACCTACAATGAGCAGTTCTTC
TRBJ2-3 | TRBD1 | - | TRBV9 | CASSVTGAHRDTQYF | TGTGCCAGCAGCGTGACAGGGGCACACCGCGATACGCAGTATTTT
TRBJ1-2 | - | - | TRBV5-6 | CASSLQGTYGYTF | TGTGCCAGCAGCTTGCAGGGGACCTATGGCTACACCTTC
TRBJ2-5 | TRBD2 | - | TRBV7-9 | CASTWGLAGGHFETQYF | TGTGCCAGCACCTGGGGACTAGCGGGAGGCCACTTCGAGACCCAGTACTTC
TRBJ1-2 | - | - | TRBV20-1 | CSASREGGYTF | TGCAGTGCTAGTAGGGAAGGAGGCTACACCTTC
TRBJ2-1 | - | - | TRBV25-1 | CASSDPGQSNEQFF | TGTGCCAGCAGTGACCCTGGACAGTCCAATGAGCAGTTCTTC
TRBJ2-4 | TRBD2 | few | TRBV7-2 | CASSFGGSASEQYF | TGTGCCAGCAGCTTTGGCGGGAGTGCGAGTGAGCAGTACTTC
TRBJ1-4 | - | few | TRBV29-1 | CSVATAGRGEKLFF | TGCAGCGTTGCCACTGCAGGGAGGGGTGAAAAACTGTTTTTT
TRBJ1-2 | - | few | TRBV6-2/TRBV6-3 | CASSPDGAHYGYTF | TGTGCCAGCAGTCCAGACGGGGCCCACTATGGCTACACCTTC
TRBJ2-7 | - | - | TRBV28 | CASSLLGASSYEQYF | TGTGCCAGCAGTCTATTAGGCGCCAGCTCCTACGAGCAGTACTTC
TRBJ1-1 | - | - | TRBV6-5 | CASSPGEENTEAFF | TGTGCCAGCAGCCCAGGGGAGGAGAACACTGAAGCTTTCTTT
TRBJ2-7 | TRBD2 | - | TRBV7-9 | CASSAGTSGSIYEQYF | TGTGCCAGCAGCGCAGGGACTAGCGGGAGTATCTACGAGCAGTACTTC
TRBJ2-7 | - | - | TRBV4-2 | CASSPAGGLYEQYF | TGTGCCAGCAGCCCCGCGGGCGGCCTCTACGAGCAGTACTTC
TRBJ2-1 | - | - | TRBV6-2/TRBV6-3 | CASTWRAGVYEQFF | TGTGCCAGCACCTGGAGGGCAGGGGTGTATGAGCAGTTCTTC
TRBJ2-3 | - | many | TRBV7-2 | CASSYRRTDTQYF | TGTGCCAGCAGCTACCGGCGAACAGATACGCAGTATTTT
TRBJ2-3 | TRBD2 | - | TRBV12-3/TRBV12-4 | CASSFGLAGIPDTQYF | TGTGCCAGCAGTTTCGGACTAGCGGGGATCCCAGATACGCAGTATTTT
TRBJ1-2 | - | few | TRBV4-2 | CASSSPGQPRSYTF | TGTGCCAGCAGCTCCCCAGGACAGCCCAGGAGCTACACCTTC
TRBJ2-7 | TRBD1 | many | TRBV18 | CASSPGQGSYEQYF | TGTGCCAGCAGCCCGGGACAGGGCTCCTACGAGCAGTACTTC
TRBJ2-1 | - | - | TRBV29-1 | CSVDAFGGAYNEQFF | TGCAGCGTAGATGCTTTCGGGGGAGCTTACAATGAGCAGTTCTTC
TRBJ2-7 | TRBD1 | few | TRBV29-1 | CSVEDKWDRGNEQYF | TGCAGCGTTGAAGATAAGTGGGACAGGGGGAACGAGCAGTACTTC
TRBJ2-5 | TRBD2 | - | TRBV3-1 | CASSPGGSPGRETQYF | TGTGCCAGCAGCCCCGGGGGGTCCCCCGGAAGAGAGACCCAGTACTTC
TRBJ2-5 | - | - | TRBV6-5 | CASSYLEHGTQYF | TGTGCCAGCAGTTATTTGGAGCACGGGACCCAGTACTTC
TRBJ2-7 | - | - | TRBV12-3/TRBV12-4 | CASSKRPSSSYEQYF | TGTGCCAGCAGTAAACGTCCGTCGAGCTCCTACGAGCAGTACTTC
TRBJ2-7 | - | - | TRBV29-1 | CSVVEALAVSYEQYF | TGCAGCGTTGTTGAGGCGTTAGCGGTCTCCTACGAGCAGTACTTC
TRBJ2-5 | - | - | TRBV20-1 | CSARDLGLGETQYF | TGCAGTGCTAGAGATCTCGGGTTGGGGGAGACCCAGTACTTC
TRBJ1-4 | - | few | TRBV11-1 | CASSWTPTNEKLFF | TGTGCCAGCAGCTGGACCCCAACGAATGAAAAACTGTTTTTT
TRBJ2-3 | - | - | TRBV3-1 | CASSQSTGLTDTQYF | TGTGCCAGCAGCCAATCCACAGGGCTCACAGATACGCAGTATTTT